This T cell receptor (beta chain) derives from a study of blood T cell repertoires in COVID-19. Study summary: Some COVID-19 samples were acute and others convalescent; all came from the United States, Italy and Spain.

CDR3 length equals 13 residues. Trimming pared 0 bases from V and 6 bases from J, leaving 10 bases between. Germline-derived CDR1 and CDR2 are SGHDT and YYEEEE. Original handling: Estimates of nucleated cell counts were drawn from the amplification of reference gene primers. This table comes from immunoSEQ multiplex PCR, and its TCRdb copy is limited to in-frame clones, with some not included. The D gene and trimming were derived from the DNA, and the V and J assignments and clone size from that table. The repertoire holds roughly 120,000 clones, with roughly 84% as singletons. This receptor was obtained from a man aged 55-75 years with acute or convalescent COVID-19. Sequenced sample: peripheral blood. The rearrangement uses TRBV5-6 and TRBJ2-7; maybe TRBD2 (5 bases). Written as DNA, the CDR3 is TGTGCCAGCAGCTTGGGGGCTAGCTCCGAGCAGTACTTC. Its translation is CASSLGASSEQYF.